This TCR beta chain was sequenced in a study of CD8 T cells in Susac syndrome. The sequenced target, TCR beta, came from blood CD8+ and CD4+ T cells. Random hexamers were used to reverse transcribe the RNA input (about 0.5 to 1 ug). The method of amplification for TCR beta CDR3 was immunoSEQ multiplex PCR, covering 54 Vbeta and 13 Jbeta. TCRdb independently ran MiXCR on the immunoSEQ multiplex PCR reads; one entry per CDR3 protein. This table holds about 140,000 distinct CDR3 sequences, approximately 94% found once. Germline lookup yields CDR1 ENHRY and CDR2 SYGVKD. With 0 bases removed from V and 8 bases from J, the gap between germline ends came to 11 bases. The CDR3 has 14 amino acids.

The genes are TRBV10-3 and TRBJ2-1, with a possible D match to TRBD2 (6 bases). The specimen was CD4+ T cells from PBMCs. The TCR was taken from a human donor in good health. The CDR3 sequence: CAISESAGHDEQFF. In DNA, the CDR3 is TGTGCCATCAGTGAGTCGGCGGGGCATGATGAGCAGTTCTTC.